This TCR beta chain was recovered during a study of T cells after yellow fever vaccination. Synthesis of TCR cDNA relied on 5'RACE template switching, which attached a universal primer site and UMIs. TCRdb recomputed calls from the 5' RACE reads with MiXCR, one row per CDR3 protein. The sample lists 300,000 to 350,000 distinct CDR3 sequences; approximately 8% were seen once. As regards this clonotype: What it binds is unknown.

Study-wide points: The booster response re-showed most primary clones: around 95% CD4, around 90% CD8.

CDR3 length: 16 amino acids. V was shortened by 0 bases and J by 2 bases, with 13 bases between the two germline ends. The germline V gene encodes CDR1 PRHDT and CDR2 FYEKMQ (reference sequence). Sequencing was performed on PBMCs, taken about 41 days after the first yellow fever vaccination. This sequence joins TRBV13 and TRBJ2-5; D is possibly TRBD1 (6 bases). This clonotype was sampled from a man aged 18 to 29 who received the YFV17D yellow fever vaccine. CDR3 DNA sequence: TGTGCCAGCAGCTTAGGCCAAGGGACAACTCAAGAGACCCAGTACTTC. Amino acid sequence: CASSLGQGTTQETQYF.